Below are 25 T cell receptor beta chains sequenced from a single sample in a study of cytomegalovirus exposure and HLA in healthy donors. Primers: 60 Vbeta forward and 13 Jbeta reverse. Some clones are missing from TCRdb's copy, which holds only in-frame ones; the method was immunoSEQ multiplex PCR. The sample lists around 70,000 clones, 70% to 85% occurring once. The material sequenced was PBMCs. The receptors here all came from a girl aged 10-17 years in good health and CMV-seropositive.

This clone was counted a few times. J is TRBJ1-1 and V is TRBV6-5; 7 nucleotides line up with TRBD1. CDR3 length equals 14 residues. The V gene's germline CDR1 is MNHEY and CDR2 SVGAGI. The V segment lost 5 bases and the J segment 5 bases; nucleotides outside the gene matches: 8. The CDR3 sequence: CASSPWTGGTEAFF. CDR3 bases: TGTGCCAGCAGTCCATGGACAGGCGGAACTGAAGCTTTCTTT.

The chain has TRBV5-4 and TRBJ1-6; 10 bases match TRBD1. CDR1 is SGHNT and CDR2 is YYREEE in the germline V gene (reference sequence). V lost 2 bases, J lost 7 bases, and 6 bases stayed unmatched. CDR3 length equals 16 residues. CDR3 DNA sequence: TGTGCCAGCAGCTTCGGGACAGGGGCCCTGAATTCACCCCTCCACTTT. This translates into CASSFGTGALNSPLHF.

This chain links TRBV7-7 with TRBJ2-5; 11 nucleotides align to TRBD2. Germline lookup yields CDR1 SSHAT and CDR2 FNYEAQ (reference sequence). J gave up 2 bases and V 4 bases, and 3 bases lay outside the gene matches. CDR3 size: 15 residues. CDR3 in amino acids: CASSYRLAGQETQYF. For the CDR3, the DNA is TGTGCCAGCAGCTATCGACTAGCGGGACAAGAGACCCAGTACTTC. The complete variable domain, with remaining parts taken from reference TRBV7-7 and TRBJ2-5, reads GAGVSQSPRYKVTKRGQDVTLRCDPISSHATLYWYQQALGQGPEFLTYFNYEAQPDKSGLPSDRFSAERPEGSISTLTIQRTEQRDSAMYRCASSYRLAGQETQYFGPGTRLLVL.

V is TRBV11-2 and J is TRBJ1-4; TRBD1 aligns across 8 bases. V lost 8 bases to trimming and J lost 6 bases; unmatched junction nucleotides: 8. The V gene's germline CDR1 is SGHAT and CDR2 FQNNGV. This CDR3 is 14 amino acids long. The CDR3 spells CASQMDREDEKLFF. The DNA of the CDR3 is TGTGCCAGCCAAATGGACAGGGAGGATGAAAAACTGTTTTTT.

The gene calls are TRBV7-2 and TRBJ2-5, with D possibly matching TRBD2 (6 bases). The V gene's germline CDR1 is SGHTA and CDR2 FQGNSA. V gave up 0 bases and J gave up 2 bases, with 10 bases separating them. The CDR3 has 15 residues. CDR3 region: CASSLAGLRQETQYF. CDR3 DNA sequence: TGTGCCAGCAGCTTAGCGGGACTCAGGCAAGAGACCCAGTACTTC.

This clone was counted once. V gene TRBV15 combines with J gene TRBJ1-3, with 8 nucleotides matching TRBD1. The CDR3 is made up of 15 amino acids. V gave up 1 base and J gave up 4 bases; unmatched junction bases: 3. CDR1 and CDR2 from the germline V gene are LNHNV and YYDKDF (reference sequence). The CDR3 DNA reads as TGTGCCACCAGCAGAGTGGGGACAGGCGGAAACACCATATATTTT. This codes for CATSRVGTGGNTIYF.

The rearrangement links TRBV7-2 to TRBJ2-7, with 12 bases lining up with TRBD2. The V and J ends lost 3 bases and 9 bases, in that order; junction bases with no gene match: 6. The CDR3 runs to 14 residues. Germline assignment: CDR1 SGHTA and CDR2 FQGNSA. CDR3 sequence: CASSLDLTSGRQYF. The CDR3 DNA follows: TGTGCCAGCAGCTTGGACCTGACTAGCGGGAGGCAGTACTTC.

The chain joins TRBV7-9 to TRBJ2-4; D is unclear. This CDR3 has 15 amino acids. Looked up from germline, CDR1 is SEHNR and CDR2 is FQNEAQ (reference sequence). Trimming pared 0 bases from V and 6 bases from J, leaving 12 bases between. As DNA, the CDR3 is TGTGCCAGCAGCTTAGCGGTTGGCAGTTTAAACATTCAGTACTTC. Amino acids: CASSLAVGSLNIQYF. The full variable domain, rest sourced from reference TRBV7-9 and TRBJ2-4, is DTGVSQNPRHKITKRGQNVTFRCDPISEHNRLYWYRQTLGQGPEFLTYFQNEAQLEKSRLLSDRFSAERPKGSFSTLEIQRTEQGDSAMYLCASSLAVGSLNIQYFGAGTRLSVL.

The chain uses TRBV7-9 and TRBJ1-4, with D possibly matching TRBD1 (5 bases). From germline, CDR1 is SEHNR and CDR2 FQNEAQ (reference sequence). The V end was cut by 5 bases, the J end by 5 bases, with 24 bases between. This CDR3 spans 18 amino acids. CDR3 loop: CASSPEGRRGHGNEKLFF. In DNA form, the CDR3 reads TGTGCCAGCAGCCCCGAGGGCCGGAGGGGCCACGGGAATGAAAAACTGTTTTTT.

This chain connects TRBV18 to TRBJ2-6; weak D call: TRBD2 (6 bases). The CDR3 runs 16 residues. Trimming shortened V by 3 bases and J by 1 base, and 10 bases separated the two germline ends. Germline lookup yields CDR1 KGHSH and CDR2 LQKENI. CDR3 in DNA: TGTGCCAGCTCACCTGTCGGGGGTTCTGGGGCCAACGTCCTGACTTTC. Protein product: CASSPVGGSGANVLTF.

The chain links TRBV2 to TRBJ1-6; D is undetermined. The V end lost 7 bases, the J end lost 2 bases, and 12 bases lay between the germline ends. The CDR3 has 15 residues. Germline V gene data show CDR1 as SNHLY and CDR2 as FYNNEI. The CDR3 DNA follows: TGTGCCAGCATTGTCCAGCGCGCCTATAATTCACCCCTCCACTTT. The encoded protein is CASIVQRAYNSPLHF.

The V and J genes are TRBV5-6 and TRBJ2-1; 8 bases match TRBD1. Germline lookup yields CDR1 SGHDT and CDR2 YYEEEE. The CDR3 is 14 residues long. V was pared by 3 bases and J by 2 bases, with 1 base of the junction left unmatched. The CDR3, as DNA: TGTGCCAGCAGCTGGGACAGGACCTACAATGAGCAGTTCTTC. Amino acids: CASSWDRTYNEQFF.

This clone was seen a single time. Mismatch with germline at one junction end may stem from a read error. The J gene is TRBJ2-3, the V gene TRBV4-3, with TRBD1 as a possible D gene (5 bases). The germline V gene encodes CDR1 LGHNA and CDR2 YSLEER. The CDR3 runs to 17 residues. CDR3 in amino acids: CASSQDFYDTYTGTQYF. In DNA, the CDR3 is TGCGCCAGCAGCCAAGATTTCTATGACACTTACACAGGTACGCAGTATTTT.

This chain uses TRBV29-1 with TRBJ1-2; D ambiguous. The V gene's germline CDR1 is SQVTM and CDR2 ANQGSEA. V was clipped by 4 bases and J by 3 bases, with 12 bases between them. This CDR3 contains 13 residues. The CDR3: CSVVAGTDYGYTF. As DNA, the CDR3 is TGCAGCGTTGTTGCGGGAACGGACTATGGCTACACCTTC.

The chain is built from TRBV5-1 and TRBJ1-2; D perhaps matches TRBD1 (5 bases). Germline V gene sequence: CDR1 SGHRS, CDR2 YFSETQ. Deletions cut 8 bases from V and 0 bases from J, with 23 bases between. The CDR3 has 17 residues. In DNA, the CDR3 is TGCGCCAGTCGAGAAATGGGGCGTACTGATACTAACTATGGCTACACCTTC. Translated: CASREMGRTDTNYGYTF.

The chain recombines TRBV29-1 with TRBJ2-7; tentatively, D is TRBD1 (6 bases). The CDR3 extends over 15 amino acids. Deletions cut 5 bases from V and 6 bases from J, with 23 bases between. From germline, CDR1 is SQVTM and CDR2 ANQGSEA. CDR3 coding DNA: TGCAGCGTTTTTCAGGGGTGGGACACTACGGGCGAGCAGTACTTC. It translates to CSVFQGWDTTGEQYF.

The genes are TRBV30 and TRBJ1-2; no reliable D call. CDR1 is GTSNPN, CDR2 SVGIG, per germline (reference sequence). This CDR3 region has 11 residues. Trimming left V 3 bases short and J 8 bases short, with 10 bases between. This CDR3 is CAWREAGGYTF. The DNA for the CDR3 is TGTGCCTGGAGGGAGGCCGGGGGCTACACCTTC.

The chain has TRBV10-3 and TRBJ1-1, with D possibly matching TRBD1 (6 bases). Germline CDR1 is ENHRY and CDR2 is SYGVKD. CDR3 length: 13 amino acids. V was shortened by 10 bases and J by 5 bases, with 17 bases between the two germline ends. The CDR3 coding sequence is TGTGCCACGCAGGGGTCCTTGGGGACTGAAGCTTTCTTT. This gives the protein CATQGSLGTEAFF.

The rearrangement uses TRBV6-5 and TRBJ1-1; the D is unclear. Looked up from germline, CDR1 is MNHEY and CDR2 is SVGAGI. Trimming stripped 2 bases from V and 3 bases from J, with 13 bases between. The CDR3 contains 15 residues. The CDR3 sequence: CASSYTPGWDTEAFF. CDR3 in DNA: TGTGCCAGCAGTTACACCCCAGGATGGGACACTGAAGCTTTCTTT.

The rearrangement uses TRBV30 and TRBJ1-5; possibly TRBD1 for D (6 bases). V shed 2 bases and J shed 7 bases, with 9 bases lying between them. The CDR3 contains 12 residues. The V gene's germline CDR1 is GTSNPN and CDR2 SVGIG (reference sequence). Here the CDR3 reads CAWSRGSQPQHF. For the CDR3, the DNA is TGTGCCTGGAGTAGGGGGAGCCAGCCCCAGCATTTT.

This chain uses TRBV29-1 with TRBJ2-3, with 8 nucleotides matching TRBD1. J was trimmed by 1 base and V by 3 bases; bases with no gene match: 6. Germline CDR1 is SQVTM and CDR2 is ANQGSEA. CDR3 length: 15 residues. Here the CDR3 reads CSVDAGGGGTDTQYF. CDR3 DNA: TGCAGCGTTGATGCAGGGGGCGGAGGCACAGATACGCAGTATTTT.

The rearrangement links TRBV4-1 to TRBJ2-5, with D perhaps TRBD1 (6 bases). Germline V gives CDR1 MGHRA, CDR2 YSYEKL. The CDR3 has 14 residues. V was clipped by 0 bases and J by 5 bases, with 10 bases between them. The CDR3 bases are TGCGCCAGCAGCCAAGATAACAGGGCCGAGACCCAGTACTTC. Encoded protein: CASSQDNRAETQYF.

This chain joins TRBV29-1 and TRBJ1-1; D gene ambiguous. Germline V lookup: CDR1 SQVTM, CDR2 ANQGSEA. This CDR3 region has 13 residues. The germline V and J ends were trimmed by 4 bases and 2 bases, with 11 bases remaining between them. The CDR3 loop is CSVARGVNTEAFF. The CDR3 nucleotides read TGCAGCGTTGCCAGAGGTGTTAACACTGAAGCTTTCTTT.

The chain joins TRBV5-1 to TRBJ2-5; a weak D match, TRBD1 (6 bases). The length of the CDR3 is 19 residues. Germline V gene lookup returns CDR1 SGHRS and CDR2 YFSETQ. Trimming removed 1 base at V and 2 bases at J, with 24 bases between. The CDR3 here is CASSLSVGLQGRGQETQYF. In DNA, the CDR3 is TGCGCCAGCAGCTTGTCCGTGGGGTTACAGGGAAGAGGGCAAGAGACCCAGTACTTC.

The chain employs TRBV29-1 and TRBJ2-7; TRBD2 matches 12 bases. The CDR3 contains 16 residues. Germline CDR1 SQVTM, CDR2 ANQGSEA. The J segment lost 3 bases and the V segment lost 1 base, leaving 7 bases of the junction unmatched. The CDR3 DNA sequence: TGCAGCGTTGAAGGAGGAAGGACTAGCGGGAACTACGAGCAGTACTTC. This translates into CSVEGGRTSGNYEQYF.